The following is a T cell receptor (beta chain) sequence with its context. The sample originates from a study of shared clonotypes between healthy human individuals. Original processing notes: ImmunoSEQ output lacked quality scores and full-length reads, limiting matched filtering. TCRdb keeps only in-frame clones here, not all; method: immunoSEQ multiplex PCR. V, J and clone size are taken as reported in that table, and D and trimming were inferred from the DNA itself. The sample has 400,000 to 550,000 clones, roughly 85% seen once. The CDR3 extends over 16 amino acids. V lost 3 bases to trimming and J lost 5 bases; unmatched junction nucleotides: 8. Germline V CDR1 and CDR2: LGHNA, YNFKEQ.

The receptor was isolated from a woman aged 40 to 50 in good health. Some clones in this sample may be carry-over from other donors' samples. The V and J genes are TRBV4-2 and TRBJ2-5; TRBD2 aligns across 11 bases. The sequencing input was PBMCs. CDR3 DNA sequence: TGTGCCAGCAGCCAGGAGGGTAGCGGGAGGGGGGAGACCCAGTACTTC. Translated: CASSQEGSGRGETQYF.